The sequence of this T cell receptor beta chain was determined in a study of blood T cell repertoires in COVID-19. V lost 8 bases, J lost 0 bases, and 23 bases lay in between. CDR3 size: 18 residues. The Seattle patients joined while their infection was active and were tracked longitudinally afterward. Assay used: immunoSEQ multiplex PCR; TCRdb lists only in-frame clones, some missing. The profile shows tens of thousands of clones, approximately 80% of them singletons. The source is a man aged 45 to 65 with COVID-19, enrolled during active disease. The chain links TRBV23-1 to TRBJ2-4; perhaps TRBD1 as D (6 bases). TRBV23-1 is an ORF, and what it does is uncertain. Material: peripheral blood. CDR3 sequence reads: CASLLFFTGRLAKNIQYF. The CDR3 nucleotides read TGCGCCAGCCTCCTATTTTTTACAGGGCGACTAGCCAAAAACATTCAGTACTTC.